The TCR beta chain under discussion was sequenced for a study of cytomegalovirus exposure and HLA in healthy donors. There are a few counts of this clone. Its antigen is not identified. The PCR ran on 60 Vbeta and 13 Jbeta primers. Generated by immunoSEQ multiplex PCR, the TCRdb table keeps only in-frame clones and is missing some. The sample has under 150,000 clones, 82% seen once; the top ten hold less than 3%. The trim removed 6 bases at V and 5 bases at J, leaving 10 bases unmatched. Germline V gene lookup returns CDR1 SGHNT and CDR2 YYREEE (reference sequence). The CDR3 is 15 amino acids. Points from the study as a whole: Rare TCR sequences predominated, though certain public TCRs were found in many donors.

This TCR was recovered from a male donor in good health and CMV-seronegative. The V call is TRBV5-4, the J call TRBJ2-7; the match to TRBD2 covers 11 bases. The source material was PBMCs. In nucleotides, the CDR3 is TGTGCCAGCATTCCTTTTAGCGGGAGGGTTGACGAGCAGTACTTC. This sequence encodes CASIPFSGRVDEQYF.